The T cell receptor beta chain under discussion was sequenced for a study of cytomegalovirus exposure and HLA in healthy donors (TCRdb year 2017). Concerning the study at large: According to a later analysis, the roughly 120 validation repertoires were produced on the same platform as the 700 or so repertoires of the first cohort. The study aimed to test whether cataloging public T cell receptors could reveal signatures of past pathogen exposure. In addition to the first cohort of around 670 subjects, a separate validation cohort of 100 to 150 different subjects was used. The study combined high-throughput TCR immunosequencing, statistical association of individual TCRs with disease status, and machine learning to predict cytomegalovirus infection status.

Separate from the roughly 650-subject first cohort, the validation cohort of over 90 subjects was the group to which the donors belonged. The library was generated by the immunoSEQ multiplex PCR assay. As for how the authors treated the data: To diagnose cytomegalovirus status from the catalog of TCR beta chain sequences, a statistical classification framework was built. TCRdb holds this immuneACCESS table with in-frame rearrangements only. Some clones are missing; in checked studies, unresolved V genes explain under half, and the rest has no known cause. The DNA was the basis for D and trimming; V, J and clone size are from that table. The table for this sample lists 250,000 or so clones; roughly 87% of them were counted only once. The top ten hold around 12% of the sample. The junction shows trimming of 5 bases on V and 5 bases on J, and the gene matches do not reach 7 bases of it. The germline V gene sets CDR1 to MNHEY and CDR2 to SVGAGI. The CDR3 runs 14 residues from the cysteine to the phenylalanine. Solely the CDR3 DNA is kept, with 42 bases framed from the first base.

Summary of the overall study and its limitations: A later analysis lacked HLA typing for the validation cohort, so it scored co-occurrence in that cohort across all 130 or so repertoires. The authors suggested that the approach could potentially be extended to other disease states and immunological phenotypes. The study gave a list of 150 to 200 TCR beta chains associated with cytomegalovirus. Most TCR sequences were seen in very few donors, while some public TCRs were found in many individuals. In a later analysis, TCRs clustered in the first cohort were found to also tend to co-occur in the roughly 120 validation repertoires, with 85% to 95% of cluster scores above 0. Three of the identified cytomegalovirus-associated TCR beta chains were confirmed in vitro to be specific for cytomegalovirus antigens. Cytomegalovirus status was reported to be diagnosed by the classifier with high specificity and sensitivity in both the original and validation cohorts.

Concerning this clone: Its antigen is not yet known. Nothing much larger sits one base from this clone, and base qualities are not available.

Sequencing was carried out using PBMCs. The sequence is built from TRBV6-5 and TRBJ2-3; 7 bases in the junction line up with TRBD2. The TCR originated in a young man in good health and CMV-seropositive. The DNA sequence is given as TGTGCCAGCAGTAAGCGGGAAGTAGGAGATACGCAGTATTTT. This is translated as CASSKREVGDTQYF.